These T cell receptor beta chains were read from a single sample in a study of glioma-infiltrating T cells. TCRdb used MiXCR to reprocess the multiplex PCR reads, holding one entry per CDR3 protein. The repertoire holds around 100,000 distinct CDR3 sequences, 25% to 30% seen once, with roughly 45% in the top ten. Material: glioma tissue, nonneoplastic brain tissue, or PBMCs (not recorded which). The receptor set was obtained from a human donor with low-grade glioma or glioblastoma, undergoing nonglioma brain surgery, or in good health (not recorded which). The CDR3 runs from the conserved cysteine through the conserved F or W. D genes are given only for firm matches. Size values are once, few and many counts, or a class for expanded clones, and some rows have none.

j_call	v_call	clone_size	d_call	cdr3_nt	cdr3_aa
TRBJ1-6	TRBV29-1	few	.	TGCAGCGTAGTCCGGGGGCAGAGCTATTCACCCCTCCACTTT	CSVVRGQSYSPLHF
TRBJ1-2	TRBV28	.	.	TGTGCCAGCAGTTCCTACTCCAGGCGGAATGGCTACACCTTC	CASSSYSRRNGYTF
TRBJ2-3	TRBV20-1	many	TRBD2	TGCAGTGCACCGAACGCTCCGGGGGAGGGGACGCAGTATTTT	CSAPNAPGEGTQYF
TRBJ1-2	TRBV4-1	few	TRBD1	TGCGCCAGCAGCCAAGCGACAGGGGACTATGGCTACACCTTC	CASSQATGDYGYTF
TRBJ1-5	TRBV18	many	.	TGTGCCAGCTCACCAGCTGGGCAGGTACAGCCCCAGCATTTT	CASSPAGQVQPQHF
TRBJ2-3	TRBV6-1	many	.	TGTGCCAGCACCGAGGGATCGGGGGTGACAGATACGCAGTATTTT	CASTEGSGVTDTQYF
TRBJ2-3	TRBV6-2/TRBV6-3	many	.	TGTGCCAGCAGTTACGGGGGGCCTACAGATACGCAGTATTTT	CASSYGGPTDTQYF
TRBJ1-4	TRBV11-2	.	.	TGTGCCAGCAGCCTTGCCCGGGGCGCAACTAATGAAAAACTGTTTTTT	CASSLARGATNEKLFF
TRBJ2-7	TRBV18	.	TRBD1	TGTGCCAGCTCACCAGTCCGGACAGGGGACGAGCGGGGGTACTTC	CASSPVRTGDERGYF
TRBJ2-1	TRBV4-1	.	.	TGCGCCAGCAGCCAAGTGGCGCGGGGACAGCAGCTCTTC	CASSQVARGQQLF
TRBJ1-5	TRBV7-6	few	.	TGTGCCAGCAGCTTAGCGGGGTCATCCACCCCTAATCAGCCCCAGCATTTT	CASSLAGSSTPNQPQHF
TRBJ1-6	TRBV20-1	many	.	TGCAGTGCTCGGGACAAGCGAAATTCACCCCTCCACTTT	CSARDKRNSPLHF
TRBJ2-1	TRBV7-2	few	.	TGTGCCAGCAGCTTATCGGGCACCGAAGCGAATGAGCAGTTCTTC	CASSLSGTEANEQFF
TRBJ1-2	TRBV2	many	.	TGTGCCAGCAGTGAATGGGCAGGGTATAACTATGGCTACACCTTC	CASSEWAGYNYGYTF
TRBJ1-4	TRBV29-1	.	.	TGCAGCGTTTTTTTATCGGGGATGTTTGAAAAACTGTTTTTT	CSVFLSGMFEKLFF
TRBJ1-2	TRBV11-2	.	.	TGTGCCAGCAGCTTACGGGGAGATGTCTATGGCTACATCTTC	CASSLRGDVYGYIF
TRBJ2-7	TRBV10-1	.	.	TGCGCCAGCAGCCCGACGGCTGGCTTCATCTACGAGCAGTACTTC	CASSPTAGFIYEQYF
TRBJ2-1	TRBV29-1	.	TRBD1	TGCAGCGTTGTCTTGTCCGGGACAGGGGGTCGGAGTGAGCAGTTCTTC	CSVVLSGTGGRSEQFF
TRBJ1-5	TRBV2	many	.	TGTGCCAGCACTCAGGGGATGAGCAATCAGCCCCAGCATTTT	CASTQGMSNQPQHF
TRBJ1-1	TRBV19	.	.	TGTGCCAGTAGTCCTACTGGGGATAACACTGAAGCTTTCTTT	CASSPTGDNTEAFF
TRBJ1-1	TRBV25-1	many	.	TGTGCCAGCAGAGGGTTGAACACTGAAGCTTTCTTT	CASRGLNTEAFF
TRBJ1-1	TRBV20-1	many	.	TGCAGTGCTTTAAGGGGGGGGCTCGACACTGAAGCTTTCTTT	CSALRGGLDTEAFF
TRBJ2-6	TRBV20-1	many	.	TGCAGTGCTATACGACAGGCTGGGGCCAACGTCCTGACTTTC	CSAIRQAGANVLTF
TRBJ2-7	TRBV3-1	.	TRBD2	TGTGCCAGCAGCCAAGTACTAGCGGTGAGCTCCTACGAGCAGTACTTC	CASSQVLAVSSYEQYF
TRBJ2-3	TRBV4-2	.	.	TGTGCCAGCAGCCAAGAAACCCCAGGCACAGATACGCAGTATTTT	CASSQETPGTDTQYF
TRBJ2-4	TRBV7-2	few	.	TGTGCCAGCAGCTTAGTAGAGATACCCTTAGCCAAAAACATTCAGTACTTC	CASSLVEIPLAKNIQYF
TRBJ1-2	TRBV12-3/TRBV12-4	.	.	TGTGCCAGCAGCCCACCTGGTCTCCCCTATGGCTACACCTTC	CASSPPGLPYGYTF
TRBJ2-5	TRBV7-8	many	.	TGTGCCAGCAGCTTAGGCCGGGACCTGGGGAAGACCCAGTACTTC	CASSLGRDLGKTQYF
TRBJ1-6	TRBV6-1	many	.	TGTGCCAGCAGTTCAAGATATAATTCACCCCTCCACTTT	CASSSRYNSPLHF
TRBJ2-7	TRBV2	.	TRBD2	TGTGCCAGCAGTGGATCCCGGGGGGGCCGGGTCAACGAGCAGTACTTC	CASSGSRGGRVNEQYF
TRBJ2-7	TRBV19	.	.	TGTGCCAGTAGTATCGTAAAGACCGACGAGCAGTACTTC	CASSIVKTDEQYF
TRBJ2-7	TRBV19	.	TRBD2	TGTGCCAGTGCATCCGGGACTAGCGGTGTAGGGCAGTACTTC	CASASGTSGVGQYF
TRBJ2-5	TRBV28	few	TRBD2	TGTGCCAGCAGATCCCCTAGCGGTCTCACGGGACAGACCCAGTACTTC	CASRSPSGLTGQTQYF
TRBJ2-7	TRBV18	.	.	TGTGCCAGCTCCGAGAGATTGACGGACTCCTACGAGCAGTACTTC	CASSERLTDSYEQYF
TRBJ1-5	TRBV7-2	many	.	TGTGCCAGCAGCAGCCGGTCTGGCAATCAGCCCCAGCATTTT	CASSSRSGNQPQHF
TRBJ1-5	TRBV6-2/TRBV6-3	many	.	TGTGCCAGCAGTTACCTCCTGAGCAATCAGCCCCAGCATTTT	CASSYLLSNQPQHF
TRBJ1-2	TRBV7-2	.	.	TGTGCCAGCGGGTTTCTCGGGGGACCCGCTTCGGGGGGCTACACCTTC	CASGFLGGPASGGYTF
TRBJ1-1	TRBV16	many	.	TGTGCCAGCAGCCAAGAACGACAGCGTCGAGAAGCTTTCTTT	CASSQERQRREAFF
TRBJ2-5	TRBV7-2	few	.	TGTGCCAGCAGCTTAGGTCTCAGGGGCGAGACCCAGTACTTC	CASSLGLRGETQYF